This entry features one TCR beta chain sequence. The junction shows a germline mismatch at one end, possibly a read error. The sample originates from a study of cytomegalovirus exposure and HLA in healthy donors. This CDR3 is built from 17 residues. Germline CDR1 is MDHEN and CDR2 is SYDVKM. The PCR used 60 Vbeta and 13 Jbeta primers. Libraries were prepared by immunoSEQ multiplex PCR; TCRdb keeps only in-frame clonotypes and omits some of them. The sample gives about 200,000 clones, approximately 78% of which show up once; approximately 6.5% is in the top ten. The chain recombines TRBV28 with TRBJ2-6; 8 bases line up with TRBD1. This receptor was identified in a woman between 45 and 60 years old in good health and CMV-seropositive. Sequencing was carried out using PBMCs. As DNA, the CDR3 is TGTGCCAGCAGGACCGGGACAGGCCTCTCTGGGGCCAACGGCCTGACTTTC. Translating gives CASRTGTGLSGANGLTF.